The rows below give T cell receptor beta chains drawn from one sample of a study of blood T cell repertoires in COVID-19. Produced via immunoSEQ multiplex PCR; TCRdb's table is partial and in-frame only. The data show tens of thousands of clones, with more than 70% seen just once and over 20% held by the top ten. Sequencing was carried out using peripheral blood. The receptors derive from a woman in her forties or fifties with active or convalescent COVID-19. The CDR3 runs from the conserved cysteine through the conserved F or W. Each record gives: D gene, V gene, J gene, clone size, CDR3 protein, CDR3 DNA. D genes are given only for firm matches. Clone size, where shown, is once, few, many, or a class for clones that have expanded.

>.|TRBV19|TRBJ1-1|.
CASSFRGSDTEAFF
TGTGCCAGTAGTTTTAGGGGTTCTGACACTGAAGCTTTCTTT
>.|TRBV27|TRBJ2-3|.
CASSLSRHTDTQYF
TGTGCCAGCAGTTTATCGAGGCACACAGATACGCAGTATTTT
>.|TRBV6-6|TRBJ2-2|once
CASSYLSGELFF
TGTGCCAGCAGTTACCTAAGCGGGGAGCTGTTTTTT
>TRBD1|TRBV18|TRBJ1-1|.
CASSPGQGFTEAFF
TGTGCCAGCTCACCGGGACAGGGATTCACTGAAGCTTTCTTT
>TRBD2|TRBV2|TRBJ2-2|.
CASSETSGAGYTGELFF
TGTGCCAGCAGTGAAACTAGCGGAGCTGGGTACACCGGGGAGCTGTTTTTT
>.|TRBV6-1|TRBJ2-2|.
CASSEGPVAGELFF
TGTGCCAGCAGTGAAGGGCCCGTGGCCGGGGAGCTGTTTTTT
>.|TRBV11-3|TRBJ2-1|.
CASSLDGLNNEQFF
TGTGCCAGCAGCTTGGATGGACTCAACAATGAGCAGTTCTTC
>TRBD2|TRBV18|TRBJ2-7|.
CASSPWASGTPYEQYF
TGTGCCAGCTCACCATGGGCTAGCGGGACTCCCTACGAGCAGTACTTC
>TRBD1|TRBV13|TRBJ2-1|.
CASSSYDRGKGYEQFF
TGTGCCAGCAGCTCGTACGACAGGGGTAAAGGCTATGAGCAGTTCTTC
>TRBD1|TRBV4-1|TRBJ2-7|.
CASSQAPQGNEQYF
TGCGCCAGCAGCCAAGCACCACAGGGGAACGAGCAGTACTTC